The present TCR beta chain was sequenced within a study of cytomegalovirus exposure and HLA in healthy donors. Study details: Earlier results showed almost 120 million unique TCR beta sequences derived from approximately 170 million T cells. Early released data comprised around 85 million unique TCRs from HLA-typed donors.

Findings and limits, study-wide: TRBV6-2, TRBV6-3 and some other V segments were unresolvable in 87-base-pair reads. Later, TCR association rates were found to vary by HLA locus, highest for DRB1 and lowest for HLA-C.

The PCR used 60 Vbeta and 13 Jbeta primers. This table comes from immunoSEQ multiplex PCR, and its TCRdb copy is limited to in-frame clones, with some not included. This table holds 75,000 to 95,000 clones, approximately 71% found once. CDR1 SGHNT and CDR2 YENEEA come from the germline V gene. This CDR3 spans 15 amino acids. V dropped 5 bases and J dropped 0; count of bases not matched to a gene: 6. In the case of this clone: Its matching antigen is unknown.

The receptor's source is a man aged 45 to 65 in good health and CMV-seronegative. The sequenced material came from PBMCs. The chain combines TRBV11-3 with TRBJ1-1; 7 bases fit TRBD1. The CDR3 region has the DNA TGTGCCAGCAGCACCGAAGGGACAGTGAACACTGAAGCTTTCTTT. Protein sequence: CASSTEGTVNTEAFF.